This TCR beta chain was captured by sequencing in a study of cytomegalovirus exposure and HLA in healthy donors. Whole-study results and caveats: Cytomegalovirus association was listed for about 180 TCR beta chains. A subsequent analysis found that TCR clusters from the first cohort also tended to co-occur in the 90 to 150 validation repertoires, with approximately 95% of cluster scores above 0.

The assay was immunoSEQ multiplex PCR, and TCRdb's table has in-frame clones only and misses some. The table shows some 80,000 clones, with 95% to 96% occurring only once. Details on this clone: Its specificity is unknown.

The germline V gene has CDR1 SEHNR and CDR2 FQNEAQ (reference sequence). V dropped 5 bases and J dropped 8 bases, with 7 bases sitting between them. The CDR3 has 11 residues. Sequenced: PBMCs. This receptor was obtained from a woman aged 18-30 years in good health and CMV-seronegative. The chain has TRBV7-9 and TRBJ2-1; D unresolved. The CDR3 reads CASSPLYEQFF. The CDR3 DNA reads as TGTGCCAGCAGCCCCCTATATGAGCAGTTCTTC.